This TCR beta chain is from a study of identical twins. This clonotype was seen a few times. Its antigen is unidentified. Study-wide results and limits: Whereas memory repertoires showed no such difference, abundant cord blood beta clonotypes carried fewer insertions. Analyses of zero insertions could be partly confounded by invariant MAIT and iNKT cells.

MiXCR, applied by TCRdb to the 5' RACE reads, yields one record per CDR3 protein. The table includes some 900,000 distinct CDR3 sequences, 9% to 15% detected once. The CDR3 runs to 15 residues. The V end was cut by 6 bases, the J end by 7 bases, with 19 bases between. In addition, the sample was reused for a study of yellow fever vaccine responses in identical twins.

The clonotype comes from a woman under 30 in good health. The rearrangement uses TRBV12-3 or TRBV12-4 and TRBJ1-5, with D tentatively TRBD1 (5 bases). Material for sequencing was PBMCs. The CDR3 protein is CASSTGPSERQPQHF. The CDR3 nucleotides read TGTGCCAGCAGCACGGGACCCTCTGAGAGGCAGCCCCAGCATTTT.